This TCR beta chain stems from a study of cytomegalovirus exposure and HLA in healthy donors. Study conclusions and caveats: In a later analysis, compared with equally common non-associated chains, HLA-associated beta chains were more expanded. There were a few CMV-associated chains whose specificity for CMV antigens was confirmed in vitro.

With respect to this clone: What it binds is unknown.

From germline, CDR1 is MGHRA and CDR2 YSYEKL. The CDR3 totals 14 residues. V was clipped by 1 base and J by 0 bases, with 6 bases between them. Primers included in the PCR were 60 Vbeta and 13 Jbeta primers. Sequencing was performed with immunoSEQ multiplex PCR; in TCRdb, only in-frame clones are kept and a portion is missing. The sample carries 200,000 or so clones, 82% recorded once. Material for sequencing was PBMCs. The receptor was isolated from a woman in her late teens or twenties in good health and CMV-seronegative. This sequence joins TRBV4-1 and TRBJ2-5; TRBD2 might be the D (5 bases). CDR3 loop: CASSQVEDQETQYF. The CDR3 DNA sequence: TGCGCCAGCAGCCAAGTGGAGGACCAAGAGACCCAGTACTTC.